This is a list of T cell receptor beta chains from one sample in a study of T cell responses to AZD1222 COVID-19 vaccine. Only in-frame clones appear in the TCRdb table, and some are missing; sequencing was by immunoSEQ multiplex PCR. The sample holds 100,000 or so clones, about 88% seen once. The sequenced sample was peripheral blood, obtained on day 0 of AZD1222 vaccination. These receptors all stem from an adult in good health. The CDR3 runs from the conserved cysteine through the conserved F or W. The order of the fields is J gene, clone size, D gene, V gene, CDR3 DNA, CDR3 protein. D genes are given only for firm matches. Expanded clones get a size class; other rows say once, few or many, or leave the size out.

J gene: TRBJ2-7; clone size: NA; D gene: TRBD1; V gene: TRBV3-1/TRBV3-2; CDR3 DNA: TGTGCCAGCAGCCTAAGGGGCACAGGGGGCTACGAGCAGTACTTC; CDR3 protein: CASSLRGTGGYEQYF
J gene: TRBJ2-3; clone size: once; D gene: NA; V gene: TRBV19; CDR3 DNA: TGTGCCAGTAGTATGAGGTTAGGGGGTAAAGATACGCAGTATTTT; CDR3 protein: CASSMRLGGKDTQYF
J gene: TRBJ2-5; clone size: NA; D gene: TRBD1; V gene: TRBV10-1; CDR3 DNA: TGCGCCAGCTCTGACAGGGACGGGCAAGAGACCCAGTACTTC; CDR3 protein: CASSDRDGQETQYF
J gene: TRBJ2-7; clone size: NA; D gene: TRBD1; V gene: TRBV19; CDR3 DNA: TGTGCCAGTAGTATGGGACAGGGGAGTGATCGGTACGAGCAGTACTTC; CDR3 protein: CASSMGQGSDRYEQYF
J gene: TRBJ2-5; clone size: NA; D gene: NA; V gene: TRBV12-3/TRBV12-4; CDR3 DNA: TGTGCCAGCAGGCTCCGGGGTCCAGAGACCCAGTACTTC; CDR3 protein: CASRLRGPETQYF
J gene: TRBJ2-2; clone size: once; D gene: TRBD2; V gene: TRBV7-3; CDR3 DNA: TGTGCCAGCAGCTCGCAGAGCGGGAGAGGCACCGGGGAGCTGTTTTTT; CDR3 protein: CASSSQSGRGTGELFF
J gene: TRBJ2-1; clone size: NA; D gene: TRBD2; V gene: TRBV10-3; CDR3 DNA: TGTGCCATCAGATCCGGGACTAGCGGACTAAATGAGCAGTTCTTC; CDR3 protein: CAIRSGTSGLNEQFF
J gene: TRBJ2-3; clone size: NA; D gene: NA; V gene: TRBV11-1; CDR3 DNA: TGTGCCAGCAGCTTGGAGGGGGACTCCCCAGATACGCAGTATTTT; CDR3 protein: CASSLEGDSPDTQYF
J gene: TRBJ1-5; clone size: NA; D gene: TRBD1; V gene: TRBV9; CDR3 DNA: TGTGCCAGCAGCGTTGACGGACAGGGCAATCAGCCCCAGCATTTT; CDR3 protein: CASSVDGQGNQPQHF
J gene: TRBJ2-7; clone size: NA; D gene: TRBD2; V gene: TRBV24-1; CDR3 DNA: TGTGCCACGATGGGTGCGCCGGGACTAGGCCCCACGCGGCAGTACTTC; CDR3 protein: CATMGAPGLGPTRQYF
J gene: TRBJ2-7; clone size: few; D gene: TRBD1; V gene: TRBV12-3/TRBV12-4; CDR3 DNA: TGTGCCAGCAGGTACCGGGACAGGGAGCAGTACTTC; CDR3 protein: CASRYRDREQYF
J gene: TRBJ1-1; clone size: NA; D gene: NA; V gene: TRBV5-1; CDR3 DNA: TGCGCCAGCAGCTCCCGCGAGGGGGGGAACACTGAAGCTTTCTTT; CDR3 protein: CASSSREGGNTEAFF
J gene: TRBJ2-7; clone size: few; D gene: NA; V gene: TRBV5-1; CDR3 DNA: TGCGCCAGTAGCCCCCCACAGGGCTCCTACGAGCAGTACTTC; CDR3 protein: CASSPPQGSYEQYF
J gene: TRBJ1-2; clone size: NA; D gene: TRBD1; V gene: TRBV18; CDR3 DNA: TGTGCCAGCTCACCTGGACAGGGCCCTAGAGGCTACACCTTC; CDR3 protein: CASSPGQGPRGYTF
J gene: TRBJ1-5; clone size: once; D gene: NA; V gene: TRBV10-1; CDR3 DNA: TGCGCCAGCAGTGCCTCGGATCAGCCCCAGCATTTT; CDR3 protein: CASSASDQPQHF
J gene: TRBJ1-3; clone size: NA; D gene: NA; V gene: TRBV9; CDR3 DNA: TGTGCCAGCAGCGTAGCGCAGGGCCAGGGAAACACCATATATTTT; CDR3 protein: CASSVAQGQGNTIYF
J gene: TRBJ2-7; clone size: NA; D gene: TRBD2; V gene: TRBV27; CDR3 DNA: TGTGCCACAAAACTAGCGGGGGGCGCCGAGCAGTACTTC; CDR3 protein: CATKLAGGAEQYF
J gene: TRBJ2-7; clone size: NA; D gene: NA; V gene: TRBV19; CDR3 DNA: TGTGCCAGTAGTATAGTGGCGGGACCAACCTACGAGCAGTACTTC; CDR3 protein: CASSIVAGPTYEQYF
J gene: TRBJ2-2; clone size: once; D gene: NA; V gene: TRBV6-1; CDR3 DNA: TGTGCCAGCAGTGATTGGGGGAACACCGGGGAGCTGTTTTTT; CDR3 protein: CASSDWGNTGELFF
J gene: TRBJ1-1; clone size: NA; D gene: NA; V gene: TRBV25-1; CDR3 DNA: TGTGCCAGCAGCTTAGGGAGGAACACTGAAGCTTTCTTT; CDR3 protein: CASSLGRNTEAFF
J gene: TRBJ2-7; clone size: NA; D gene: NA; V gene: TRBV7-3; CDR3 DNA: TGTGCCAGCAGCTTATCGGGGAACGAGCAGTACTTC; CDR3 protein: CASSLSGNEQYF
J gene: TRBJ2-7; clone size: NA; D gene: NA; V gene: TRBV10-3; CDR3 DNA: TGTGCCATCAGTGATGGGGGGGCTCAGAGGGTGCAGTACTTC; CDR3 protein: CAISDGGAQRVQYF
J gene: TRBJ1-1; clone size: NA; D gene: NA; V gene: TRBV19; CDR3 DNA: TGTGCCAGTAGTCGGGGGGTACCTGAAGCTTTCTTT; CDR3 protein: CASSRGVPEAFF
J gene: TRBJ1-1; clone size: NA; D gene: NA; V gene: TRBV6-5; CDR3 DNA: TGTGCCAGCAGGTCCGGGTCGAAAGCTTTCTTT; CDR3 protein: CASRSGSKAFF
J gene: TRBJ2-1; clone size: NA; D gene: TRBD2; V gene: TRBV7-2; CDR3 DNA: TGTGCCAGCAGCTTAGTAGCGGGGAGCTCCTACAATGAGCAGTTCTTC; CDR3 protein: CASSLVAGSSYNEQFF
J gene: TRBJ2-5; clone size: NA; D gene: NA; V gene: TRBV6-2/TRBV6-3; CDR3 DNA: TGTGCCAGCAGCCCACAAGAGACCCAGTACTTC; CDR3 protein: CASSPQETQYF
J gene: TRBJ2-3; clone size: NA; D gene: NA; V gene: TRBV5-1; CDR3 DNA: TGCGCCAGCAGCTTGTCGTCAGGGGCCACAGATACGCAGTATTTT; CDR3 protein: CASSLSSGATDTQYF
J gene: TRBJ2-1; clone size: NA; D gene: TRBD2; V gene: TRBV7-3; CDR3 DNA: TGTGCCAGCAGCTTATATCGACTAGCGGGAAGGGACAATGAGCAGTTCTTC; CDR3 protein: CASSLYRLAGRDNEQFF
J gene: TRBJ2-6; clone size: NA; D gene: NA; V gene: TRBV7-9; CDR3 DNA: TGTGCCAGCAGCTCAGGACAGACTGGGGCCAACGTCCTGACTTTC; CDR3 protein: CASSSGQTGANVLTF
J gene: TRBJ2-7; clone size: NA; D gene: NA; V gene: TRBV29-1; CDR3 DNA: TGCAGCGTTGAAGCAGGGGCCTACGAGCAGTACTTC; CDR3 protein: CSVEAGAYEQYF
J gene: TRBJ1-2; clone size: NA; D gene: TRBD1; V gene: TRBV9; CDR3 DNA: TGTGCCAGCAGCGCCCTTGGACAGGGGGCGGCCTATGGCTACACCTTC; CDR3 protein: CASSALGQGAAYGYTF
J gene: TRBJ2-3; clone size: NA; D gene: TRBD2; V gene: TRBV4-2; CDR3 DNA: TGTGCCAGCAGCCAAGATAGCGGGAGTGGGACAGATACGCAGTATTTT; CDR3 protein: CASSQDSGSGTDTQYF
J gene: TRBJ1-1; clone size: NA; D gene: NA; V gene: TRBV19; CDR3 DNA: TGTGCCAGTAGTCCGAATAAAGGCTCGGCGAACACTGAAGCTTTCTTT; CDR3 protein: CASSPNKGSANTEAFF
J gene: TRBJ2-1; clone size: once; D gene: NA; V gene: TRBV28; CDR3 DNA: TGTGCCAGCAGTTTTTGGGGGACCGGGAGCATCTACAATGAGCAGTTCTTC; CDR3 protein: CASSFWGTGSIYNEQFF
J gene: TRBJ1-2; clone size: NA; D gene: NA; V gene: TRBV12-3/TRBV12-4; CDR3 DNA: TGTGCCAGCAGTTCACAGGGCTATGGCTACACCTTC; CDR3 protein: CASSSQGYGYTF
J gene: TRBJ2-4; clone size: NA; D gene: NA; V gene: TRBV19; CDR3 DNA: TGTGCCAGTAGTATCGCGAACATTCAGTACTTC; CDR3 protein: CASSIANIQYF
J gene: TRBJ2-3; clone size: NA; D gene: TRBD2; V gene: TRBV12-3/TRBV12-4; CDR3 DNA: TGTGCCAGCAGTCCTCGCGGGAGGGCAAGGCAGTATTTT; CDR3 protein: CASSPRGRARQYF
J gene: TRBJ2-1; clone size: NA; D gene: NA; V gene: TRBV18; CDR3 DNA: TGTGCCAGCTCACCATTCTCCGGACAGACCTACAATGAGCAGTTCTTC; CDR3 protein: CASSPFSGQTYNEQFF
J gene: TRBJ2-2; clone size: NA; D gene: NA; V gene: TRBV9; CDR3 DNA: TGTGCCAGCAGCGTAGCGTCGGGAGTGGTCGGGGAGCTGTTTTTT; CDR3 protein: CASSVASGVVGELFF
J gene: TRBJ1-2; clone size: NA; D gene: NA; V gene: TRBV6-1; CDR3 DNA: TGTGCCAGCAGTGAGGGGTTGCTTGGCTACACCTTC; CDR3 protein: CASSEGLLGYTF
J gene: TRBJ1-5; clone size: NA; D gene: TRBD1; V gene: TRBV6-5; CDR3 DNA: TGTGCCAGCTTTACCGGGACAGGGGACGCTCAGCCCCAGCATTTT; CDR3 protein: CASFTGTGDAQPQHF
J gene: TRBJ1-6; clone size: NA; D gene: TRBD1; V gene: TRBV27; CDR3 DNA: TGTGCCAGCCGACCCTTTCAGGGGGTCCAAGGGAATTCACCCCTCCACTTT; CDR3 protein: CASRPFQGVQGNSPLHF
J gene: TRBJ2-2; clone size: NA; D gene: NA; V gene: TRBV25-1; CDR3 DNA: TGTGCCAGCGGGAAAAAGGCCGGGGAGCTGTTTTTT; CDR3 protein: CASGKKAGELFF
J gene: TRBJ2-1; clone size: NA; D gene: NA; V gene: TRBV4-1; CDR3 DNA: TGCGCCAGCAGCGACCACGGACCGTATCTCGAGGACAATGAGCAGTTCTTC; CDR3 protein: CASSDHGPYLEDNEQFF
J gene: TRBJ1-4; clone size: NA; D gene: NA; V gene: TRBV7-9; CDR3 DNA: TGTGCCAGCAGCCACCCGGGACTCTATGGAAAACTGTTTTTT; CDR3 protein: CASSHPGLYGKLFF
J gene: TRBJ2-7; clone size: NA; D gene: TRBD1; V gene: TRBV24-1; CDR3 DNA: TGTGCCACCAGTGACCGGACAGGGAGGTCGGACGAGCAGTACTTC; CDR3 protein: CATSDRTGRSDEQYF